This entry describes one T cell receptor beta chain. Its antigen remains unidentified. V gave up 2 bases and J gave up 10 bases, with 12 bases separating them. Germline loops: CDR1 MNHEY, CDR2 SVGAGI. This CDR3 has 13 residues. This entry belongs to a study of T-cell memory formation after mild COVID-19. Study findings and constraints: Contracting clones from day 15 to 85 had balanced CD4/CD8; later expanders favoured CD4+.

5'RACE primed at constant segments yielded TCR alpha and TCR beta cDNA libraries bearing sample barcodes and UMIs. Via MiXCR, TCRdb re-called the 5' RACE reads, giving one row per CDR3 protein. This sample carries about 410,000 distinct CDR3 sequences, about a sixth of them seen once, and the ten largest clones take 20% to 25%. The receptor comes from a man aged 18-30 years who had mild COVID-19 (a few samples of this study predate the infection). Cell type and time point are not known. Sequenced: PBMCs or a T cell subset sorted from them (not recorded which). The J gene is TRBJ1-5, the V gene TRBV6-5, with a tentative D call TRBD1 (6 bases). The CDR3 nucleotides read TGTGCCAGCAGTTACGGGGCAGGGGAACCCCAGCATTTT. This sequence encodes CASSYGAGEPQHF.